This entry features one TCR beta chain sequence. Its antigen is not yet known. Per-nucleotide qualities are absent, and no much larger clonotype sits a single base away. The CDR3 has 13 amino acids, counting the end cysteine and phenylalanine. Only CDR3 DNA remains: 39 bases, in frame from the first base. V was cut back by 6 bases and J by 8 bases, leaving a gap of 13 bases between them. CDR1 WSHSY and CDR2 SAAADI were looked up in the germline V gene. This record belongs to a study of shared clonotypes between healthy human individuals (dated by TCRdb to about 2020). General notes on the study: The cohort comprised a couple of women and a few men aged 18 to 49 years. Per donor, leukapheresis produced somewhere between about 0.8 and 9 billion PBMCs. Different laboratories and diverse techniques were used to prepare libraries and sequence TCR repertoires, to increase sequencing depth and limit assay-specific biases. Per donor, three plates each were used for CD4 naive and CD4 memory, two for CD8 naive, and one for CD8 memory. To estimate repertoire size and how much clonotypes are shared between individuals, the study performed deep sequencing of blood TCR repertoires from roughly five healthy adults.

Donors were healthy HIV-negative adults with no recently reported acute infections or vaccinations. Only Caucasian adults living in Nashville, Tennessee, USA were represented among the donors. CD4+ T cells were enriched by magnetic negative selection, after which naive cells were positively selected on CD45RA and the negative fraction was taken as the memory subset. Blood was collected by leukapheresis, and PBMCs were isolated by Ficoll-Histopaque density gradient centrifugation and then cryopreserved in liquid nitrogen vapor phase. Purity and quantity of every magnetically sorted T cell population were checked by analytical flow cytometry. Genomic DNA was isolated from every sorted fraction and measured by UV absorbance on a Nanodrop 2000c. Using the deep immunoSEQ assay, multiplex PCR amplified TCR CDR3 regions from genomic DNA. Genomic DNA extracted from each cell subset was distributed evenly over all wells of several immunoSEQ 96-well plates, and each plate served as one replicate. For sorted subsets, about 200 ng genomic DNA, equal to 30,000 to 35,000 T cell genomes, was loaded into each replicate PCR. Purified libraries were measured with a Qubit 3.0 fluorometer, size-checked on a Bioanalyzer 2100, and measured again with the KAPA Library Quantification kit. Each immunoSEQ 96-well plate was sequenced on its own single-read 150-cycle Illumina NextSeq 550 flow cell. In the authors' own workflow: Because the immunoSEQ output held only junctional sequences and lacked quality scores, the filtering could not match the filtering applied to full-length reads. To assign V/J genes and CDR3, sequences were annotated using PyIR, a Python wrapper for IgBLAST v1.9, with IMGT germline references. Reads with weak V/J assignments (E-value above 1e-6), missing CDR3, stop codons, out-of-frame junctions, or ambiguous translated residues were removed. V3J clonotypes were defined by identical inferred V gene, J gene, and CDR3 amino acid sequence. Percentage overlap between repertoires was computed as shared unique clonotypes divided by the size of the smaller repertoire. RTK rarefaction, the Chao1 estimator, and Recon v2.1 estimates of unobserved clonotypes were used to assess repertoire richness. Generation probabilities for all TCRbeta clonotypes obtained by the gDNA method from several donors were computed using OLGA. TCRdb mirrors the immuneACCESS table, restricted to in-frame sequences. Some clones are absent from its copies; in checked studies, under half trace to an unresolved V gene, and the reason for the others is unknown. V and J calls and clone size are given by that table; D and trimming were obtained from the DNA. The sample table holds under 1,900,000 clones, of which approximately 98.5% were seen once. The ten largest clones capture about 0.4% of the sample.

What the authors observed across the whole study: Naive subsets generally had larger estimated clonotype richness than memory subsets did. Rarefaction of sorted-subset datasets indicated incomplete sequencing despite the large sequencing depth. The small number of donors limited the genetic and exposure-history diversity represented. Sampling was limited to blood, and TCR repertoires in tissue likely differ from TCR repertoires in blood. Higher generation probabilities were observed for clonotypes shared by all four sorted-subset donors than for non-shared clonotypes. Based on pairwise subsampling, the degree of clonotype sharing among donors was expected to be affected by sequencing depth. When several donors were compared, the shared fraction of clonotypes was roughly 5% for naive CD4, roughly 3.3% for naive CD8, more than 2% for memory CD4, and under 0.5% for memory CD8.

This receptor was obtained from a man aged 25 to 40 in good health. Sequencing was carried out using naive CD4+ T cells sorted from blood. Reading the label with the study, this specimen's cell subset or site is: CD45RA+ positively selected. In this chain, TRBV10-2 is recombined with TRBJ1-4; possibly the D gene is TRBD1, per 5 matching bases. The bases read TGCGCCAGCAGGGCAGGGCGACCGGAAAAACTGTTTTTT. This codes for CASRAGRPEKLFF.